Included here is one T cell receptor beta chain sequence, with context. This record belongs to a study of radiotherapy plus CTLA-4 blockade in lung cancer. Study-wide context: Among enrolled patients, approximately 18% responded and roughly 28% achieved disease control.

Assay: immunoSEQ multiplex PCR; the TCRdb copy retains only in-frame clones and omits some. The sample includes over 60,000 clones, 70% to 90% of them seen just once. The origin of this receptor is a human donor with non-small cell lung cancer who had stable disease on radiotherapy plus ipilimumab. The source was peripheral blood, collected from a patient treated with radiotherapy plus ipilimumab.

CDR3: CASRIGVTSSYNSPLHF. In nucleotides, the CDR3 is TGTGCCAGCCGAATTGGTGTAACGAGCTCCTATAATTCACCCCTCCACTTT. This chain joins TRBV2 and TRBJ1-6; D is unresolved. The CDR3 length is 17 residues. In germline, CDR1 is SNHLY, CDR2 FYNNEI. Trimming cost V 8 bases and J 0 bases, with 17 bases left between them.